The 8 T cell receptor beta chains listed next were all sequenced from one sample in a study of spatial heterogeneity in lung cancer (dated by TCRdb to the late 2010s). The receptor library was made with 5' RACE. Sequencer: NextSeq 500. The raw public data were reprocessed by TCRdb itself: fastp quality trimming at Q25, MiXCR clonotype calling, in-frame beta chains only. Each CDR3 protein gets just one entry, which takes the most common genes and DNA from the rows behind it. This sample gives 40,000 to 45,000 distinct CDR3 sequences in total; 20% to 25% of them show up just once. The ten most abundant clones make up approximately 6.8% of the sample. In the paper's terms, the time point label means: blood at routine non-recurrence follow-up after resection. The source was PBMCs, collected at follow-up. The receptors here all came from a female donor with early-stage non-small cell lung cancer.

This clonotype occurred many times. The chain is built from TRBV29-1 and TRBJ2-1; 8 bases line up with TRBD2. CDR3 size: 16 residues. V lost 1 base, J lost 4 bases, and 9 bases stayed unmatched. From germline, CDR1 is SQVTM and CDR2 ANQGSEA. CDR3 sequence: CSVEGGTSGDYNEQFF. The CDR3 nucleotides read TGCAGCGTTGAAGGGGGGACTAGTGGGGATTACAATGAGCAGTTCTTC.

This clonotype was counted between two and nine times. The rearrangement links TRBV5-1 to TRBJ1-2; D is unclear. Trimming stripped 0 bases from V and 2 bases from J, with 5 bases between. This CDR3 is built from 13 residues. The V gene's germline CDR1 is SGHRS and CDR2 YFSETQ. The CDR3 DNA reads as TGCGCCAGCAGCTTGGCGACGAACTATGGCTACACCTTC. Translation: CASSLATNYGYTF.

In this sample, this clonotype turned up a few times. The V gene is TRBV10-3, the J gene TRBJ1-1; D remains ambiguous. Trimming stripped 9 bases from V and 3 bases from J, with 8 bases between. The germline V gene encodes CDR1 ENHRY and CDR2 SYGVKD. The CDR3 is 11 residues long. CDR3 nucleotide sequence: TGTGCCATTAGGGAGTACACTGAAGCTTTCTTT. Translated: CAIREYTEAFF.

The chain links TRBV9 to TRBJ1-1, with D unresolved. The ends were cut back, 0 bases at V and 0 bases at J, with 9 bases in the middle. CDR1 is SGDLS and CDR2 is YYNGEE in the germline V gene. The CDR3 is 15 residues long. The chain's CDR3 is CASSVDPDMNTEAFF. The CDR3 nucleotides are TGTGCCAGCAGCGTAGACCCAGATATGAACACTGAAGCTTTCTTT.

The V and J genes are TRBV29-1 and TRBJ2-3; 9 bases map to TRBD2. Germline V gives CDR1 SQVTM, CDR2 ANQGSEA. The length of the CDR3 is 18 residues. The V gene end was trimmed by 4 bases and the J gene end by 0 bases; junction bases not matched to a gene: 14. CDR3 in amino acids: CSVAGVRGGFTSTDTQYF. Written as DNA, the CDR3 is TGCAGCGTTGCTGGGGTGCGGGGGGGCTTTACTAGCACAGATACGCAGTATTTT.

This clonotype has ten or more counts. The CDR3 sequence: CASSPNSALADTQYF. The CDR3 DNA sequence: TGTGCCAGCAGCCCCAACTCTGCCCTGGCGGATACGCAGTATTTT. The chain carries TRBV7-9 and TRBJ2-3; D not certain. Trimming pared 5 bases from V and 6 bases from J, leaving 18 bases between. The germline gives CDR1 SEHNR, CDR2 FQNEAQ (reference sequence). The CDR3 covers 15 residues.

This clonotype appeared many times. The chain links TRBV7-9 to TRBJ2-1, with no clear D. CDR1 and CDR2 (germline): SEHNR, FQNEAQ (reference sequence). V was clipped by 1 base and J by 0 bases, with 7 bases between them. CDR3 size: 15 residues. DNA of the CDR3: TGTGCCAGCAGCTTAGGATCGGGCTCCTACAATGAGCAGTTCTTC. As protein: CASSLGSGSYNEQFF.

The chain employs TRBV12-3 or TRBV12-4 and TRBJ1-1; TRBD1 is a possible D gene (6 bases). The CDR3 has 15 amino acids. V dropped 3 bases and J dropped 1 base, with 12 bases sitting between them. The CDR3 DNA reads TGTGCCAGCAGTTTTGACATAGGGGGGAACACTGAAGCTTTCTTT. It is translated as CASSFDIGGNTEAFF.